The 26 T cell receptor beta chains given below trace back to one sample, sequenced in a study of T cells in Graves' hyperthyroidism and ophthalmopathy. Amplification targeted TCR beta CDR3 regions from RNA transcripts. HTBI primers were employed in a first-round RT-PCR of the TCR CDR3. A single record per CDR3 protein comes from TCRdb applying MiXCR to the multiplex PCR reads. Of about 610,000 distinct CDR3 sequences detected, just over 45% appear once; the ten largest clones hold around 7.7%. The sample taken for sequencing was peripheral blood or thyroid tissue (not recorded which). These receptor sequences come from a woman aged 18-35 years with Graves' hyperthyroidism.

This sequence joins TRBV6-1 and TRBJ1-6, with a possible D match to TRBD1 (6 bases). The V and J ends lost 6 bases and 5 bases respectively, with 11 bases between them. Germline values: CDR1 MNHNS, CDR2 SASEGT. This CDR3 comprises 14 residues. The CDR3 here is CASSSGVDNSPLHF. DNA for the CDR3: TGTGCCAGCAGCTCAGGGGTGGATAATTCACCCCTCCACTTT.

This clonotype was observed at least ten times. V and J are TRBV7-9 and TRBJ2-7, with 11 bases aligning to TRBD2. V trimming: 2 bases; J trimming: 4 bases; junction bases outside the gene matches: 13. This CDR3 is built from 18 residues. Per germline, CDR1 SEHNR and CDR2 FQNEAQ (reference sequence). As DNA, the CDR3 is TGTGCCAGCAGCTTAATCTTCGGCCGGGCTAGCGGGGGGTACGAGCAGTACTTC. This encodes CASSLIFGRASGGYEQYF.

This clonotype was observed at least ten times. DNA of the CDR3: TGCAGCGTTGACCCACAGAGTAACTATGGCTACACCTTC. Translated, it gives CSVDPQSNYGYTF. This sequence joins TRBV29-1 and TRBJ1-2, with D hard to call. V dropped 3 bases and J dropped 1 base, with 9 bases sitting between them. The CDR3 totals 13 residues. Germline V gene data show CDR1 as SQVTM and CDR2 as ANQGSEA.

There are many counts of this clonotype. The rearrangement links TRBV14 to TRBJ1-3, with D unresolved. Germline values: CDR1 SGHDN, CDR2 FVKESK. Trimming left V 2 bases short and J 4 bases short, with 6 bases between. This CDR3 has 13 residues. The CDR3 spells CASSQQLGNTIYF. CDR3 nucleotides: TGTGCCAGCAGCCAACAGTTGGGAAACACCATATATTTT.

This chain links TRBV5-1 with TRBJ2-7, with D maybe TRBD1 (7 bases). The germline gives CDR1 SGHRS, CDR2 YFSETQ. This CDR3 spans 14 amino acids. With 10 bases removed from V and 7 bases from J, the gap between germline ends came to 24 bases. The CDR3 sequence is CAWGGDRDTGEQYF. CDR3 coding DNA: TGCGCCTGGGGCGGGGACAGAGACACCGGGGAGCAGTACTTC.

On this clonotype: Compared with germline, one end of the junction differs, possibly owing to a read error. This chain joins TRBV20-1 and TRBJ1-5, with D uncertain. Germline V lookup: CDR1 DFQATT, CDR2 SNEGSKA (reference sequence). CDR3 length: 13 residues. CDR3 coding DNA: TGCAGTGCTGCCTCGTCAAGCAATGAGCCCCAGCATTTT. It encodes CSAASSSNEPQHF.

The genes are TRBV5-6 and TRBJ2-7; TRBD2 matches at 8 bases. V gave up 0 bases and J gave up 7 bases; unmatched junction bases: 9. The CDR3 totals 15 residues. CDR1 SGHDT and CDR2 YYEEEE come from the germline V gene. The CDR3 DNA sequence: TGTGCCAGCAGCTTGGGCGGGGGGCTTTTGTTTGAGCAGTACTTC. Translation gives CASSLGGGLLFEQYF.

This clonotype was observed many times. CDR3 residues: CSVSFSANTEAFF. The CDR3 nucleotides are TGCAGCGTTTCTTTCTCGGCGAACACTGAAGCTTTCTTT. The rearrangement links TRBV29-1 to TRBJ1-1; no reliable D call. CDR3 length: 13 amino acids. The germline V gene encodes CDR1 SQVTM and CDR2 ANQGSEA. V lost 5 bases, J lost 1 base, and 11 bases lay in between.

V is TRBV5-1 and J is TRBJ1-1; no definite D call. The CDR3 runs 14 residues. Germline assignment: CDR1 SGHRS and CDR2 YFSETQ. V was shortened by 4 bases and J by 4 bases, with 14 bases between the two germline ends. CDR3 protein: CASSGGREGTEAFF. Here the CDR3 DNA reads TGCGCCAGCAGCGGTGGGCGCGAGGGCACTGAAGCTTTCTTT.

The J gene is TRBJ2-1, the V gene TRBV7-9; D is ambiguous. V was shortened by 6 bases and J by 7 bases, with 10 bases between the two germline ends. Germline assignment: CDR1 SEHNR and CDR2 FQNEAQ (reference sequence). The length of the CDR3 is 12 residues. CDR3 loop: CASRGVTNEQFF. As DNA, the CDR3 is TGTGCCAGCAGGGGTGTAACGAATGAGCAGTTCTTC.

This clonotype was found many times. This sequence joins TRBV4-1 and TRBJ1-1; TRBD1 agrees at 7 bases. V lost 4 bases to trimming and J lost 7 bases; unmatched junction nucleotides: 12. In germline, CDR1 is MGHRA, CDR2 YSYEKL. This CDR3 region has 15 residues. As DNA, the CDR3 is TGCGCCAGCAGCCGCCGGACAGGACGATATGATGAAGCTTTCTTT. Its protein is CASSRRTGRYDEAFF.

The chain couples TRBV24-1 to TRBJ2-2, with D possibly TRBD2 on 6 matching bases. V dropped 3 bases and J dropped 3 bases, with 16 bases sitting between them. There are 17 residues in the CDR3. Germline V gives CDR1 KGHDR, CDR2 SFDVKD. The CDR3 DNA follows: TGTGCCACCAGTGATCCCCCGGGGGTCCAGGACACCGGGGAGCTGTTTTTT. Translated: CATSDPPGVQDTGELFF.

This clonotype was recorded a few times. The V gene is TRBV18, the J gene TRBJ1-6; no clear D. V gave up 8 bases and J gave up 8 bases, with 13 bases separating them. Germline loops: CDR1 KGHSH, CDR2 LQKENI. The CDR3 contains 13 residues. The DNA of the CDR3 is TGTGCCAGCGGCACACAAAAGTATTCACCCCTCCACTTT. As protein: CASGTQKYSPLHF.

The chain uses TRBV2 and TRBJ1-2; TRBD1 matches at 7 bases. After removal of 2 bases from V and 7 bases from J, the junction contained 7 bases not matched to a gene. This CDR3 has 14 amino acids. The germline V gene encodes CDR1 SNHLY and CDR2 FYNNEI. CDR3 DNA: TGTGCCAGCAGTGAAAGGCAGGGGGACGGTGGCTACACCTTC. Its protein product is CASSERQGDGGYTF.

This clonotype showed up many times. This chain uses TRBV6-5 with TRBJ2-5; 14 bases agree with TRBD2. This CDR3 has 16 amino acids. The germline V gene has CDR1 MNHEY and CDR2 SVGAGI. Trimming removed 4 bases from V and 4 bases from J; junction bases left unmatched: 5. CDR3 amino acids: CASSSPTSGRGETQYF. The CDR3 DNA sequence: TGTGCCAGCAGTTCCCCGACTAGCGGGAGGGGAGAGACCCAGTACTTC.

J is TRBJ1-2 and V is TRBV5-1; D unclear. The CDR3 sequence is 14 residues long. CDR1 SGHRS and CDR2 YFSETQ come from the germline V gene. The germline V and J ends were trimmed by 0 bases and 12 bases, with 18 bases remaining between them. CDR3 in DNA: TGCGCCAGCAGCTTGGCGGGAGAGCCCTCTGGAAACACCTTC. It specifies CASSLAGEPSGNTF.

The rearrangement links TRBV20-1 to TRBJ1-5, with a possible D match to TRBD1 (5 bases). Germline V gene data show CDR1 as DFQATT and CDR2 as SNEGSKA (reference sequence). V was trimmed by 3 bases and J by 7 bases, leaving 13 bases between them. The CDR3 spans 13 residues. The CDR3 DNA follows: TGCAGTGCTAGGGACACCGAAGGGCAGCCCCAGCATTTT. It codes for CSARDTEGQPQHF.

This chain links TRBV10-3 with TRBJ1-5, with D perhaps TRBD1 (6 bases). The CDR3 spans 16 residues. Germline CDR1 ENHRY, CDR2 SYGVKD. The V end lost 2 bases, the J end lost 3 bases, and 14 bases lay between the germline ends. The DNA of the CDR3 is TGTGCCATCAGTGAGCCCCTGACAGGAAACAATCAGCCCCAGCATTTT. This codes for CAISEPLTGNNQPQHF.

CDR3 amino acids: CASVAGGQETQYF. The CDR3 DNA sequence: TGTGCCAGCGTAGCGGGAGGGCAAGAGACCCAGTACTTC. V and J are TRBV25-1 and TRBJ2-5; 11 bases are a match to TRBD2. CDR1 is MGHDK, CDR2 SYGVNS, per germline. CDR3 length: 13 amino acids. V shed 8 bases and J 2 bases; nucleotides not matched to a gene: 1.

This clonotype has a handful of counts. V is TRBV6-5 and J is TRBJ2-7, with 11 bases identical to TRBD2. The CDR3 spans 16 residues. Germline values: CDR1 MNHEY, CDR2 SVGAGI. V shed 6 bases, J shed 1 base, and the junction held 8 bases outside the gene matches. The CDR3 bases are TGTGCCAGCAGCTCCGGGACTAGCGGACTGTCCTACGAGCAGTACTTC. Translated, it gives CASSSGTSGLSYEQYF.

This clonotype appeared many times. This chain joins TRBV2 and TRBJ2-2; TRBD2 aligns across 8 bases. CDR3 size: 15 residues. The germline CDR1 and CDR2 sequences are SNHLY and FYNNEI. The ends lost 6 bases at V and 4 bases at J; junction bases unmatched: 7. The CDR3 DNA is TGTGCCAGCAGGTTCCGGGGGGGGATCACCGGGGAGCTGTTTTTT. Amino acids: CASRFRGGITGELFF.

About this clonotype: One junction end disagrees with the germline gene, perhaps due to a read error. The V and J genes are TRBV7-2 and TRBJ2-6, with 7 bases that match TRBD1. CDR3 length: 18 amino acids. Per germline, CDR1 SGHTA and CDR2 FQGNSA. CDR3 in DNA: TGCGCCAGCAGCCAAGACAGGGTACGGGGCTCTGGGGCCAACGTCCTGACTTTC. It is translated as CASSQDRVRGSGANVLTF.

The chain uses TRBV10-3 and TRBJ1-5; tentatively, D is TRBD1 (6 bases). The CDR3 spans 13 residues. Trimming stripped 6 bases from V and 14 bases from J, with 20 bases between. From germline, CDR1 is ENHRY and CDR2 SYGVKD. The CDR3: CAISRTAQQNEHF. As DNA, the CDR3 is TGTGCCATCAGCCGGACAGCTCAACAGAACGAGCATTTT.

V usage is TRBV7-9 and J usage is TRBJ2-2; no firm D call. The CDR3 contains 15 residues. Trimming took off 1 base at V and 7 bases at J, with 13 bases between the two ends. CDR1 is SEHNR, CDR2 FQNEAQ, per germline (reference sequence). As DNA, the CDR3 is TGTGCCAGCAGCTTAGTCGGCACAGTTGGCGGGGAGCTGTTTTTT. Protein: CASSLVGTVGGELFF.

This sequence joins TRBV4-1 and TRBJ2-7; no clear D. Germline values: CDR1 MGHRA, CDR2 YSYEKL. The CDR3 has 13 residues. Trimming removed 0 bases at V and 6 bases at J, with 9 bases between. CDR3 DNA: TGCGCCAGCAGCCAAGAGGCCTACAGCGAGCAGTACTTC. It is translated as CASSQEAYSEQYF.

The rearrangement joins TRBV4-3 to TRBJ2-7, with TRBD2 matching over 8 bases. With 0 bases clipped from V and 2 bases from J, the junction kept 12 bases outside the gene matches. Germline assignment: CDR1 LGHNA and CDR2 YSLEER. This CDR3 region has 18 residues. The CDR3, as DNA: TGCGCCAGCAGCCAAGATCGACGCGGTTTACTAGCGGCCTACGAGCAGTACTTC. This codes for CASSQDRRGLLAAYEQYF.